The present T cell receptor beta chain was sequenced within a study of CD8+ T cells in alopecia areata. It was cDNA, reverse transcribed from extracted RNA, that served as the sequencing template. Clones were read by immunoSEQ multiplex PCR, and TCRdb kept only the in-frame ones, dropping some. Among under 300,000 clones listed, roughly two thirds were seen once. The V end lost 0 bases, the J end lost 9 bases, and 13 bases lay between the germline ends. Looked up from germline, CDR1 is SGHNT and CDR2 is YYREEE (reference sequence). There are 15 residues in the CDR3. V and J are TRBV5-4 and TRBJ1-6; the D is unclear. The TCR comes from a human donor with alopecia areata. The sequences come from CD4+ T cells sorted from blood, collected at week 0. The CDR3 sequence: CASSLESRIGSPLHF. The CDR3, as DNA: TGTGCCAGCAGCTTGGAATCCAGGATCGGTTCACCCCTCCACTTT.